Sequencing of this TCR beta chain was carried out in a study of blood T cells in healthy people across ages. Whole-study findings and limits: Higher diversity and more naive CD4+ cells were features of long-lived donors, compared to aged donors.

With V trimmed by 7 bases and J by 1 base, 7 bases remained unmatched. CDR1 is DFQATT, CDR2 SNEGSKA, per germline (reference sequence). This CDR3 is built from 13 residues. Sample-barcoded 5' priming and a J-beta primer mix drove a second PCR of roughly 6 to 12 cycles. Each cDNA was tagged by a template-switch adaptor containing 12 random nucleotides. TCRdb passed the 5' RACE reads through MiXCR, listing each CDR3 protein once. The top ten hold around an eighth of the sample, which has 600,000 to 800,000 distinct CDR3 sequences, 45% to 60% seen once. In this sample, this clonotype turned up once. What it binds is not known. Per sample, a minimum of 7 million PBMCs were isolated.

Material for sequencing was blood. This clonotype was obtained from a woman aged 80 or over in good health. The chain joins TRBV20-1 to TRBJ2-7; 7 bases align to TRBD1. CDR3 region: CSVPGQSSYEQYF. As DNA, the CDR3 is TGCAGTGTCCCGGGACAGAGTTCCTACGAGCAGTACTTC.